The 15 T cell receptor beta chains below all came from one sample that was sequenced in a study of cytomegalovirus exposure and HLA in healthy donors. PCR amplification relied on 60 Vbeta primers (plus 13 Jbeta primers). Libraries were prepared by immunoSEQ multiplex PCR; TCRdb keeps only in-frame clonotypes and omits some of them. The table records some 150,000 clones, around 73% of them present only once. The source material was PBMCs. The source of these receptors is a male donor in good health and CMV-seronegative.

The CDR3 DNA follows: TGCGCCAGCAGCTTGGCCCCAGGGGGCGCTGGGAACACTGAAGCTTTCTTT. Translation gives CASSLAPGGAGNTEAFF. This chain connects TRBV5-1 to TRBJ1-1, with 8 nucleotides matching TRBD1. The V gene end was trimmed by 0 bases and the J gene end by 1 base; junction bases not matched to a gene: 8. Germline V CDR1 and CDR2: SGHRS, YFSETQ. CDR3 size: 17 residues.

V and J are TRBV27 and TRBJ2-7, with 7 bases lining up with TRBD2. Per the germline V gene, CDR1 is MNHEY and CDR2 is SMNVEV (reference sequence). The length of the CDR3 is 14 residues. V was clipped by 5 bases and J by 3 bases; unmatched bases: 7. In DNA form, the CDR3 reads TGTGCCAGCAGTACGAGGACTAGAAACTACGAGCAGTACTTC. Translated, it gives CASSTRTRNYEQYF.

This chain links TRBV9 with TRBJ2-3; TRBD2 matches 11 bases. Losses at the gene ends were 0 bases for V and 2 bases for J; bases not matched to a gene: 8. CDR3 length equals 18 residues. Germline values: CDR1 SGDLS, CDR2 YYNGEE. The DNA of the CDR3 is TGTGCCAGCAGCGTAGAGGGGAGACTAGCGGGACTCACAGATACGCAGTATTTT. It translates to CASSVEGRLAGLTDTQYF.

V and J are TRBV27 and TRBJ2-7; 14 bases align to TRBD2. V dropped 9 bases and J dropped 2; count of bases not matched to a gene: 3. The germline V gene has CDR1 MNHEY and CDR2 SMNVEV (reference sequence). This CDR3 contains 14 residues. The CDR3 here is CASRLAGGPYEQYF. CDR3 bases: TGTGCCAGTAGACTAGCGGGAGGGCCCTACGAGCAGTACTTC.

This clone has a single count. The CDR3 sequence is CASSLLGEQGASDTQYF. The CDR3 DNA reads as TGTGCCAGCAGCTTACTAGGGGAACAGGGGGCTTCAGATACGCAGTATTTT. This chain connects TRBV7-9 to TRBJ2-3; 9 bases map to TRBD1. With V trimmed by 2 bases and J by 4 bases, 10 bases remained unmatched. CDR1 is SEHNR, CDR2 FQNEAQ, per germline (reference sequence). The CDR3 is 17 amino acids.

This clone was seen a single time. The chain has TRBV4-2 and TRBJ2-7; D is possibly TRBD1 (5 bases). The CDR3 has 15 residues. V was cut by 0 bases and J by 1 base, with 10 bases left in between. Germline CDR1 is LGHNA and CDR2 is YNFKEQ. The CDR3 region has the DNA TGTGCCAGCAGCCAAGAGACAGTTTTATCCTACGAGCAGTACTTC. It is translated as CASSQETVLSYEQYF.

V usage is TRBV7-9 and J usage is TRBJ1-3, with 7 bases identical to TRBD1. This CDR3 spans 15 amino acids. After removal of 5 bases from V and 0 bases from J, the junction contained 4 bases not matched to a gene. Germline lookup yields CDR1 SEHNR and CDR2 FQNEAQ (reference sequence). The CDR3 DNA sequence: TGTGCCAGCAGCCCCCCAGGGGGCTCTGGAAACACCATATATTTT. This sequence encodes CASSPPGGSGNTIYF.

The chain joins TRBV5-6 to TRBJ1-2; no definite D call. V lost 5 bases and J 4 bases, leaving 18 bases between the germline ends. This CDR3 comprises 15 residues. Germline V lookup: CDR1 SGHDT, CDR2 YYEEEE. The CDR3 sequence is CASSSRGEGIYGYTF. DNA of the CDR3: TGTGCCAGCAGTTCCCGCGGGGAAGGTATCTATGGCTACACCTTC.

The V call is TRBV5-1, the J call TRBJ1-3; perhaps TRBD1 as D (6 bases). With 7 bases removed from V and 0 bases from J, the gap between germline ends came to 11 bases. In germline, CDR1 is SGHRS, CDR2 YFSETQ. The CDR3 sequence is 14 residues long. CDR3 DNA: TGCGCCAGCGCGACAGGAAACTCTGGAAACACCATATATTTT. Translating gives CASATGNSGNTIYF.

The V call is TRBV18, the J call TRBJ1-6; 7 positions match TRBD1. This CDR3 contains 20 residues. V shed 0 bases, J shed 7 bases, and the junction held 18 bases outside the gene matches. Germline assignment: CDR1 KGHSH and CDR2 LQKENI. CDR3: CASSPPPSSGGQIRNSPLHF. CDR3 in DNA: TGTGCCAGCTCACCACCGCCGTCCTCAGGGGGGCAGATAAGAAATTCACCCCTCCACTTT.

The rearrangement joins TRBV5-8 to TRBJ1-6, with 8 bases identical to TRBD1. After removal of 3 bases from V and 11 bases from J, the junction contained 10 bases not matched to a gene. The CDR3 loop spans 15 amino acids. Germline CDR1 reads SGHTS; CDR2 reads YDEGEE. CDR3 sequence reads: CASSSGDRKETPLHF. The CDR3 bases are TGTGCCAGCAGCTCCGGGGACAGGAAGGAGACACCCCTCCACTTT.

The chain carries TRBV5-1 and TRBJ1-1; D is undetermined. Trimming removed 7 bases at V and 6 bases at J, with 16 bases between. Germline V gene lookup returns CDR1 SGHRS and CDR2 YFSETQ. CDR3 length: 13 residues. DNA for the CDR3: TGCGCCAGCGCGCTGAGCGCGACGGCTGAAGCTTTCTTT. The encoded protein is CASALSATAEAFF.

This chain uses TRBV13 with TRBJ2-7, with 7 positions matching TRBD2. This CDR3 region has 14 residues. Germline V gene sequence: CDR1 PRHDT, CDR2 FYEKMQ (reference sequence). Losses at the gene ends were 3 bases for V and 8 bases for J; bases not matched to a gene: 10. The DNA for the CDR3 is TGTGCCAGCAGCTTTCCGGGACTATCAAAACAGCAGTACTTC. The encoded protein is CASSFPGLSKQQYF.

The V and J genes are TRBV15 and TRBJ2-7; TRBD1 aligns across 8 bases. Trimming took 1 base from V and 0 from J; bases not matched to a gene: 2. Germline CDR1 is LNHNV and CDR2 is YYDKDF (reference sequence). The CDR3 is made up of 15 amino acids. The CDR3 reads CATSRGQGSSYEQYF. The CDR3 DNA follows: TGTGCCACCAGCAGAGGACAGGGGAGCTCCTACGAGCAGTACTTC.

V usage is TRBV12-5 and J usage is TRBJ1-2, with a tentative D call TRBD1 (6 bases). V lost 1 base and J 4 bases, leaving 10 bases between the germline ends. CDR3 size: 14 residues. Germline CDR1 LGHNT, CDR2 FRNRAP. The CDR3 bases are TGTGCTAGTGGTTTGGGGGGGCCGGGCTATGGCTACACCTTC. This translates into CASGLGGPGYGYTF.